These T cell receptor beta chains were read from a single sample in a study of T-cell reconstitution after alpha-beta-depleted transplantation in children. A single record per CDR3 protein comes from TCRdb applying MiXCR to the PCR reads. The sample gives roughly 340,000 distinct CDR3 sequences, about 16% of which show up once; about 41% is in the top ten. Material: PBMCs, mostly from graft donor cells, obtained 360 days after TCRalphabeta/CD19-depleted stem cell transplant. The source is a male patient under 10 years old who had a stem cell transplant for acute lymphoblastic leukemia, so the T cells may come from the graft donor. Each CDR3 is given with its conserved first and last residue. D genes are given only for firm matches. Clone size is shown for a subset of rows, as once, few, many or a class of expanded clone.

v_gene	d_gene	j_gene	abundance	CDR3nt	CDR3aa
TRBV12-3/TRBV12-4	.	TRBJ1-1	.	TGTGCCAGCAGTTTAGTAAGTCGACTGGGGAACACTGAAGCTTTCTTT	CASSLVSRLGNTEAFF
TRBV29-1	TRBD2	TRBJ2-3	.	TGCAGCGTTGAGATAGCGGGAGGGCGGGCAGATACGCAGTATTTT	CSVEIAGGRADTQYF
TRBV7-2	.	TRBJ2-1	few	TGTGCCAGCAGCCGCAGTGGTGGATACAATGAGCAGTTCTTC	CASSRSGGYNEQFF
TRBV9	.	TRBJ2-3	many	TGTGCCAGCAGCCCACCACACTCGGCAGCGCAGTTTTGCGATACGCAGTATTTT	CASSPPHSAAQFCDTQYF
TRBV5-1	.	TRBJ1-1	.	TGCGCCAGCAGCTTGTCAGGGCGCCCTGAAGCTTTCTTT	CASSLSGRPEAFF
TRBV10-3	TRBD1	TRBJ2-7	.	TGTGCCATCAGTGAGTCGACAGGGCGAGAGCAGTACTTC	CAISESTGREQYF
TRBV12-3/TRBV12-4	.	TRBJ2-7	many	TGTGCCAGCAGTTTGTCGTTGGGGGTACTAGGAGAGGGATTCTCCTACGAGCAGTACTTC	CASSLSLGVLGEGFSYEQYF
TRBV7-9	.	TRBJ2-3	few	TGTGCCAGCAGCTTCTACAGGGTGACTACAGATACGCAGTATTTT	CASSFYRVTTDTQYF
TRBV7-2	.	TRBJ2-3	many	TGTGCCAGCAGCTTAGCAGGATCAGATACGCAGTATTTT	CASSLAGSDTQYF
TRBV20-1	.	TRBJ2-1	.	TGCAGTGCTAGATTTGGGGTTCCCAGCGGAGGATGGGAGCAGTTCTTC	CSARFGVPSGGWEQFF
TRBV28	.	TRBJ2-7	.	TGTGCCAGCAGTTCCGAGGAGAGGTGGCTCAACGAGCAGTACTTC	CASSSEERWLNEQYF
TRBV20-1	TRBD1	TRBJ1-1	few	TGCAGTGCTAGAAGGGACAGGCTTACTGAAGCTTTCTTT	CSARRDRLTEAFF
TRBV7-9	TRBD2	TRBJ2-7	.	TGTGCCAGCACGTGGAGCGGGAGCTACGAGCAGTACTTC	CASTWSGSYEQYF
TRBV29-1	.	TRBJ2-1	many	TGCAGCGTTGATAAGCGTCTTTCCTACAATGAGCAGTTCTTC	CSVDKRLSYNEQFF
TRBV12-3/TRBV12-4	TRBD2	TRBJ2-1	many	TGTGCCAGCAGGGGACTAGTGGCGGGTTTC	CASRGLVAGF
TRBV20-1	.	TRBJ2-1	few	TGCAGTGCTTGCTCCGGGACCAACAATGAGCAGTTCTTC	CSACSGTNNEQFF
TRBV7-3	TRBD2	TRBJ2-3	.	TGTGCCAGCAGCCCATGGACTAGCGGGAGAGGTGGAGATACGCAGTATTTT	CASSPWTSGRGGDTQYF
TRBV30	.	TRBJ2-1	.	TGTGCCTTCGACCTAGCGACCTACAATGAGCAGTTCTTC	CAFDLATYNEQFF
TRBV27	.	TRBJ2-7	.	TGTGCCAGCAGTTTTGATTCATCCTCCTACGAGCAGTACTTC	CASSFDSSSYEQYF
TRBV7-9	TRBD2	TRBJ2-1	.	TGTGCCAGCAGCTATAGCTCCCATACTAGCGGGAATAATGAGCAGTTCTTC	CASSYSSHTSGNNEQFF